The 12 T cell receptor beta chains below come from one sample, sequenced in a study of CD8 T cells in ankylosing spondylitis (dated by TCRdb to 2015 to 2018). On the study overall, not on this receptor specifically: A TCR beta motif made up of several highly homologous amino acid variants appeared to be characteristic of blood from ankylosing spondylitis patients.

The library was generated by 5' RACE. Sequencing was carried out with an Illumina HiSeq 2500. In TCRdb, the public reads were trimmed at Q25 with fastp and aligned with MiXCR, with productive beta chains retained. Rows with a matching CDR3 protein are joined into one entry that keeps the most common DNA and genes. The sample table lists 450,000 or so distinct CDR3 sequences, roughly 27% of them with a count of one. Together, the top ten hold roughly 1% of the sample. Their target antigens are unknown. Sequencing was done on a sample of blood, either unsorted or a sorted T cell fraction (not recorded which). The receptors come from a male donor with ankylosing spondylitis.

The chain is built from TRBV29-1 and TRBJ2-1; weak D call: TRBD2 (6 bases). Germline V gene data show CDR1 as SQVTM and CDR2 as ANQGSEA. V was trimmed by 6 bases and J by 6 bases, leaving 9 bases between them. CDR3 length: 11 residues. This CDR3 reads CSVQGGNEQFF. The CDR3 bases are TGCAGCGTGCAGGGAGGCAATGAGCAGTTCTTC.

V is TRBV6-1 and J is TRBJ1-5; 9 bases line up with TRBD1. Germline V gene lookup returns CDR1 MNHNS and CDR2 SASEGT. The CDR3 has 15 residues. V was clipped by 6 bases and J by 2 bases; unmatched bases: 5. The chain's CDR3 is CASSDGQGRNQPQHF. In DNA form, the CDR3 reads TGTGCCAGCAGCGATGGACAGGGGCGCAATCAGCCCCAGCATTTT.

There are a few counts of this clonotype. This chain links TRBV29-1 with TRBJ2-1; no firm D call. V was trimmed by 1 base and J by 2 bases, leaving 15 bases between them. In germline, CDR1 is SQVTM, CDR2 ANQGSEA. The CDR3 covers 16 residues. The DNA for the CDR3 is TGCAGCGTTGAAGGGCGTGGCTCCCTGACCTACAATGAGCAGTTCTTC. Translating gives CSVEGRGSLTYNEQFF.

The CDR3 is CSARGQGALIHGYTF. The CDR3 bases are TGCAGTGCTAGAGGACAGGGGGCGCTCATCCATGGCTACACCTTC. The V call is TRBV20-1, the J call TRBJ1-2; 10 nucleotides agree with TRBD1. J gave up 6 bases and V 1 base, and 8 bases lay outside the gene matches. The germline CDR1 and CDR2 sequences are DFQATT and SNEGSKA (reference sequence). This CDR3 has 15 residues.

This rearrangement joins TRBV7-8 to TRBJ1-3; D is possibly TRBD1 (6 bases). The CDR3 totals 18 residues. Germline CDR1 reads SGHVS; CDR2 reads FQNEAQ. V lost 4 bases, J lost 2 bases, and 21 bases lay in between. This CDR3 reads CASSSQTPRGLTGNTIYF. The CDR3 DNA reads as TGTGCCAGCAGCTCCCAGACCCCCCGGGGGCTGACTGGAAACACCATATATTTT.

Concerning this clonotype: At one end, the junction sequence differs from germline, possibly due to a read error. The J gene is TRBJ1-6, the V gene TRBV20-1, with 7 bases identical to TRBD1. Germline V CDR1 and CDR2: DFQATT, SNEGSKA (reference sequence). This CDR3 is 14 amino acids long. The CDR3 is CSASGQVDNSPLYF. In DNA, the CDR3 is TGCAGTGCTAGCGGACAGGTTGATAATTCACCCCTCTACTTT.

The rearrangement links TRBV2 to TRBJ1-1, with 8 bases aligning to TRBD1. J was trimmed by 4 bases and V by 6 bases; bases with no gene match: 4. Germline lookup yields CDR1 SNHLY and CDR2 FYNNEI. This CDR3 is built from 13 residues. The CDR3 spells CASRTGAVTEAFF. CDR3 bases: TGTGCCAGCAGGACAGGGGCTGTCACTGAAGCTTTCTTT.

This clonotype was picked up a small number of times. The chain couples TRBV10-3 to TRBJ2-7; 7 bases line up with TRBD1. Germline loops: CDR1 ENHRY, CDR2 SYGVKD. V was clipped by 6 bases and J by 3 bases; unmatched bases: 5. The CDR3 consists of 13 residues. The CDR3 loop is CAISGTAYYEQYF. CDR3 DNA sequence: TGTGCCATCAGCGGGACAGCATACTACGAGCAGTACTTC.

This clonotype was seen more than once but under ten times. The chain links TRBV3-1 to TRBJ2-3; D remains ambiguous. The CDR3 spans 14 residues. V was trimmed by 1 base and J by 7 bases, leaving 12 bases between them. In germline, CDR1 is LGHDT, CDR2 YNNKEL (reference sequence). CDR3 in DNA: TGTGCCAGCAGCCAAGCCGACACCTATTATACGCAGTATTTT. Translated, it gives CASSQADTYYTQYF.

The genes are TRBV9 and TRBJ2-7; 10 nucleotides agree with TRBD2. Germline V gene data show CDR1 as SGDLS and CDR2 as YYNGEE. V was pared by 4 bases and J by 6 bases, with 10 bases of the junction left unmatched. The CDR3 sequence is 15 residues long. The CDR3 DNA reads TGTGCCAGCAGCCCCCGTGAGCGGGAGGGCCGCGAGCAGTACTTC. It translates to CASSPREREGREQYF.

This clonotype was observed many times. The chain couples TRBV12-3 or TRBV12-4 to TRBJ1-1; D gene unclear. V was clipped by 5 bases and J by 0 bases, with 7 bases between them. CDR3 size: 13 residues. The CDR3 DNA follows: TGTGCCAGCAGTACAAAGATGAACACTGAAGCTTTCTTT. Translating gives CASSTKMNTEAFF.

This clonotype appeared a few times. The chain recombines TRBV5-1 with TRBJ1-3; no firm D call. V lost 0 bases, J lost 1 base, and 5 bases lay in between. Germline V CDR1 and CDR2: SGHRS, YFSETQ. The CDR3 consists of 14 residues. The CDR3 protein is CASSLDGSGNTIYF. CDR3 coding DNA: TGCGCCAGCAGCTTGGATGGGTCTGGAAACACCATATATTTT.